What follows is one T cell receptor (beta chain) and its context. Treatment was busulfan-fludarabine conditioning, a marrow graft, and cyclophosphamide on days +3 and +4. This sample stems from a study of T cells after posttransplantation cyclophosphamide. Libraries were prepared by immunoSEQ multiplex PCR; TCRdb keeps only in-frame clonotypes and omits some of them. The sample has tens of thousands of clones, around four fifths seen once; the top ten hold 8.1%. CDR1 is SQVTM, CDR2 ANQGSEA, per germline. Trimming removed 5 bases at V and 4 bases at J, with 11 bases between. The CDR3 length is 13 residues.

The chain recombines TRBV29-1 with TRBJ2-2, with no clear D. Sample: CD4+ T cells sorted from blood, taken 1903 days after a stem cell transplant with posttransplant cyclophosphamide. This TCR came from a female patient between 40 and 50 years old who received an allogeneic stem cell transplant from a related donor, was CMV-positive, and had no GVHD. Some of these T cells may belong to the graft donor. CDR3 sequence reads: CSVSTRLTGELFF. For the CDR3, the DNA is TGCAGCGTTAGTACGCGTCTCACCGGGGAGCTGTTTTTT.